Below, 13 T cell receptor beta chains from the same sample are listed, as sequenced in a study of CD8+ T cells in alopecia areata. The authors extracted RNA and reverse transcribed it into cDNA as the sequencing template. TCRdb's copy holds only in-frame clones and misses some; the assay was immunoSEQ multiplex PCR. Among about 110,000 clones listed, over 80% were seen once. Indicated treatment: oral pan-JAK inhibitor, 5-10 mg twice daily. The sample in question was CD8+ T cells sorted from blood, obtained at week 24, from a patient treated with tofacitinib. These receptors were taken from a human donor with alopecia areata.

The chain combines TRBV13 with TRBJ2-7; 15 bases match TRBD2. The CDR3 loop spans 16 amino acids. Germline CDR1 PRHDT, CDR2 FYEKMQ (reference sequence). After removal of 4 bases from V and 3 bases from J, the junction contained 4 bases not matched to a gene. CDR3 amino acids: CASSYLGLAGGYEQYF. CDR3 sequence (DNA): TGTGCCAGCAGCTATCTGGGACTAGCGGGGGGCTACGAGCAGTACTTC.

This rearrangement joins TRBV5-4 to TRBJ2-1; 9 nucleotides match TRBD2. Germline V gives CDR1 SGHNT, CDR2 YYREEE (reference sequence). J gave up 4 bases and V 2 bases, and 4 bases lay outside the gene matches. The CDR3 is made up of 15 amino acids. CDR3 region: CASSLAGGQYNEQFF. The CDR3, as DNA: TGTGCCAGCAGCTTAGCGGGGGGACAATACAATGAGCAGTTCTTC. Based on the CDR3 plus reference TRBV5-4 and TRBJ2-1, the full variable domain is ETGVTQSPTHLIKTRGQQVTLRCSSQSGHNTVSWYQQALGQGPQFIFQYYREEENGRGNFPPRFSGLQFPNYSSELNVNALELDDSALYLCASSLAGGQYNEQFFGPGTRLTVL.

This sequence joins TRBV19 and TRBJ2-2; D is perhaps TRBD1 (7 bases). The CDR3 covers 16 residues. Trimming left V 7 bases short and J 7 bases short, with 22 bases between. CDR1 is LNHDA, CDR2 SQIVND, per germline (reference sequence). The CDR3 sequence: CASTSRDGTEGGELFF. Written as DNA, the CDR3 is TGTGCCAGTACCTCGCGGGACGGGACAGAGGGCGGGGAGCTGTTTTTT.

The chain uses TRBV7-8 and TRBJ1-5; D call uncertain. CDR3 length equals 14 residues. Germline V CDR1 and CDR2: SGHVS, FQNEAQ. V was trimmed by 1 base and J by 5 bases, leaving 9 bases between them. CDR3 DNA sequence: TGTGCCAGCAGCTTAGGGGCCACCTATCAGCCCCAGCATTTT. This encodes CASSLGATYQPQHF.

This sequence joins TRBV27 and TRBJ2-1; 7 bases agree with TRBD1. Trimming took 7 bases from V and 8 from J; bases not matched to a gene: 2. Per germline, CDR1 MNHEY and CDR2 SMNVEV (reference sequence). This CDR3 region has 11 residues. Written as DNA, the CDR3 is TGTGCCAGCACAGGGGGTCATGAGCAGTTCTTC. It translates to CASTGGHEQFF.

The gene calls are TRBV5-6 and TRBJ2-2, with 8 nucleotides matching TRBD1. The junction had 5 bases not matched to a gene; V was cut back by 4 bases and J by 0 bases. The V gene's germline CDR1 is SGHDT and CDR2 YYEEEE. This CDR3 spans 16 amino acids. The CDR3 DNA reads TGTGCCAGCAGCGCAATACAGGGGGCGAACACCGGGGAGCTGTTTTTT. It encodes CASSAIQGANTGELFF.

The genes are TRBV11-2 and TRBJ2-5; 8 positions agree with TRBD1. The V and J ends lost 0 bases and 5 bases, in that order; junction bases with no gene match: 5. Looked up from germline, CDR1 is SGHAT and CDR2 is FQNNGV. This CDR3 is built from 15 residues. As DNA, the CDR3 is TGTGCCAGCAGCTTAGACGGACAGGGAACGGAGACCCAGTACTTC. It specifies CASSLDGQGTETQYF. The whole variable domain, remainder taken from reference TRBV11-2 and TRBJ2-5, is EAGVAQSPRYKIIEKRQSVAFWCNPISGHATLYWYQQILGQGPKLLIQFQNNGVVDDSQLPKDRFSAERLKGVDSTLKIQPAKLEDSAVYLCASSLDGQGTETQYFGPGTRLLVL.

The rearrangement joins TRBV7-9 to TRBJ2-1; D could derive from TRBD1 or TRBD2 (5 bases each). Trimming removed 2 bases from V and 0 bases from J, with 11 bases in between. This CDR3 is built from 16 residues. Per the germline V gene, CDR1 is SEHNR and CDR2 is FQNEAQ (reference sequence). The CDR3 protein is CASSLTRDDSYNEQFF. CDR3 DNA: TGTGCCAGCAGCTTAACCCGGGACGACTCCTACAATGAGCAGTTCTTC. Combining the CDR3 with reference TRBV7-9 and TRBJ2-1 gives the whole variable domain DTGVSQNPRHKITKRGQNVTFRCDPISEHNRLYWYRQTLGQGPEFLTYFQNEAQLEKSRLLSDRFSAERPKGSFSTLEIQRTEQGDSAMYLCASSLTRDDSYNEQFFGPGTRLTVL.

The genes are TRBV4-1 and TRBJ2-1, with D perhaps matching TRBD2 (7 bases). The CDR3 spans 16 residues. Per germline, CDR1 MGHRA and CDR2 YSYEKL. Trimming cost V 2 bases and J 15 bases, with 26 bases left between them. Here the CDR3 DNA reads TGCGCCAGCAGCCAAACCCTAACGGGGGGCCATAATGATCTGTTCTTC. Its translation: CASSQTLTGGHNDLFF.

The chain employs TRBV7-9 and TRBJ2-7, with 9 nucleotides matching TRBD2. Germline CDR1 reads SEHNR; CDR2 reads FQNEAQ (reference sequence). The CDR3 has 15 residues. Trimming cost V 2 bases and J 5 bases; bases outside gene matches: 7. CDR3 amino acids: CASSLSGTSFHEQYF. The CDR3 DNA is TGTGCCAGCAGCTTAAGCGGGACTAGCTTCCACGAGCAGTACTTC.

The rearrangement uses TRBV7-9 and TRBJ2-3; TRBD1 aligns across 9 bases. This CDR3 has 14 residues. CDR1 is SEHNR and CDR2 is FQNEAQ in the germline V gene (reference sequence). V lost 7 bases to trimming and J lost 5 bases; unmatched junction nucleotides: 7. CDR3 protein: CASIPGQGQDTQYF. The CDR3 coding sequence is TGTGCCAGCATCCCGGGACAGGGACAAGATACGCAGTATTTT.

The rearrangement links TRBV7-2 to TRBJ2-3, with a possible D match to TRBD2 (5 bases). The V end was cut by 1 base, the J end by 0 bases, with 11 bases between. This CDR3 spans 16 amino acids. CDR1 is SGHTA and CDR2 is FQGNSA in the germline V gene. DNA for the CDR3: TGTGCCAGCAGCTTAGTTCTGGGGAGTAGCACAGATACGCAGTATTTT. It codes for CASSLVLGSSTDTQYF. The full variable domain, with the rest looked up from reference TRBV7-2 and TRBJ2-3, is GAGVSQSPSNKVTEKGKDVELRCDPISGHTALYWYRQSLGQGLEFLIYFQGNSAPDKSGLPSDRFSAERTGGSVSTLTIQRTQQEDSAVYLCASSLVLGSSTDTQYFGPGTRLTVL.

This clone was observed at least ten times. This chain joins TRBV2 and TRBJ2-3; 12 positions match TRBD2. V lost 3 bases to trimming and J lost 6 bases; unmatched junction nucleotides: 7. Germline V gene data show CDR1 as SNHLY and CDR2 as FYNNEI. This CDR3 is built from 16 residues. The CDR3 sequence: CASSDPSGGVLDTQYF. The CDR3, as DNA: TGTGCCAGCAGTGACCCTAGCGGGGGGGTCCTTGATACGCAGTATTTT.